This T cell receptor (beta chain) originates from a study of blood T cell repertoires in COVID-19. Study details: In each case, the material was cDNA or gDNA derived from T cells, B-cell-depleted T cells, or PBMCs.

Trimming removed 5 bases from V and 4 bases from J; junction bases left unmatched: 6. The CDR3 loop spans 15 amino acids. CDR1 and CDR2 from the germline V gene are MNHEY and SMNVEV (reference sequence). Using immunoSEQ multiplex PCR, the repertoire was profiled, and TCRdb retains in-frame clones only, with some absent. The table has about 200,000 clones, 83% seen once. The chain links TRBV27 to TRBJ1-4; 8 bases map to TRBD1. Material: PBMCs or T cells enriched from blood (not recorded which). The sequence derives from a woman aged 45 to 65 who had been exposed to COVID-19. The CDR3 bases are TGTGCCAGCAGTGCGCGCAGGGGGCATAATGAAAAACTGTTTTTT. It codes for CASSARRGHNEKLFF. Based on the CDR3 plus reference TRBV27 and TRBJ1-4, the full variable domain is EAQVTQNPRYLITVTGKKLTVTCSQNMNHEYMSWYRQDPGLGLRQIYYSMNVEVTDKGDVPEGYKVSRKEKRNFPLILESPSPNQTSLYFCASSARRGHNEKLFFGSGTQLSVL.